One sample yielded the 13 T cell receptor beta chains listed below, sequenced in a study of PD-1 blockade in classical Hodgkin lymphoma. Every patient experienced relapse after autologous stem cell transplantation, and brentuximab vedotin exposure varied. TCRdb keeps only in-frame clones here, not all; method: immunoSEQ multiplex PCR. The sample yields roughly 90,000 clones, about four fifths seen once. The sample here was peripheral blood mononuclear cells (PBMCs), taken before the second cycle of nivolumab. Receptors were obtained from a human donor with classical Hodgkin lymphoma.

The V and J genes are TRBV4-1 and TRBJ1-1; a weak D match, TRBD1 (5 bases). The CDR3 is 15 residues long. CDR1 is MGHRA, CDR2 YSYEKL, per germline. Trimming pared 1 base from V and 4 bases from J, leaving 13 bases between. CDR3 bases: TGCGCCAGCAGCCAAGGATTCGGGGGAGTCACTGAAGCTTTCTTT. Amino acids: CASSQGFGGVTEAFF.

The chain couples TRBV10-3 to TRBJ2-7, with 10 bases aligning to TRBD2. This CDR3 is built from 16 residues. V trimming: 6 bases; J trimming: 5 bases; junction bases outside the gene matches: 13. In germline, CDR1 is ENHRY, CDR2 SYGVKD. Here the CDR3 reads CAIRAAGAGGPHEQYF. The CDR3 bases are TGTGCCATCAGGGCGGCGGGAGCGGGAGGGCCCCACGAGCAGTACTTC.

V and J are TRBV6-1 and TRBJ1-2, with D possibly matching TRBD1 (5 bases). V was trimmed by 5 bases and J by 2 bases, leaving 15 bases between them. CDR1 is MNHNS, CDR2 SASEGT, per germline. This CDR3 has 15 residues. As DNA, the CDR3 is TGTGCCAGCAGTAGCACCGGGACTTTAAACTATGGCTACACCTTC. Translated, it gives CASSSTGTLNYGYTF.

The chain links TRBV5-1 to TRBJ2-1; TRBD2 aligns across 9 bases. V dropped 4 bases and J dropped 7; count of bases not matched to a gene: 3. Germline CDR1 and CDR2: SGHRS and YFSETQ. The CDR3 extends over 13 amino acids. CDR3 sequence reads: CASSPGLANEQFF. For the CDR3, the DNA is TGCGCCAGCAGCCCGGGACTAGCAAATGAGCAGTTCTTC.

The chain has TRBV29-1 and TRBJ1-1; 8 positions match TRBD1. The germline CDR1 and CDR2 sequences are SQVTM and ANQGSEA. V shed 6 bases and J 1 base; nucleotides not matched to a gene: 1. The CDR3 has 12 amino acids. CDR3 region: CSVGQGNTEAFF. CDR3 DNA sequence: TGCAGCGTCGGACAGGGGAACACTGAAGCTTTCTTT.

V and J are TRBV28 and TRBJ1-1, with 8 bases aligning to TRBD1. Losses at the gene ends were 9 bases for V and 1 base for J; bases not matched to a gene: 7. Germline V gives CDR1 MDHEN, CDR2 SYDVKM. The CDR3 is made up of 14 amino acids. CDR3 loop: CASNYRGKNTEAFF. For the CDR3, the DNA is TGTGCCAGTAACTACAGGGGGAAGAACACTGAAGCTTTCTTT.

The chain combines TRBV18 with TRBJ1-2; no firm D call. V was clipped by 4 bases and J by 2 bases, with 11 bases between them. Per germline, CDR1 KGHSH and CDR2 LQKENI. The CDR3 is made up of 14 amino acids. CDR3 residues: CASSRAGPNYGYTF. CDR3 coding DNA: TGTGCCAGCTCACGGGCCGGGCCCAACTATGGCTACACCTTC.

J is TRBJ2-7 and V is TRBV7-9; the D gene could be TRBD1 or TRBD2 (5 bases each). The length of the CDR3 is 14 residues. Trimming shortened V by 2 bases and J by 1 base, and 9 bases separated the two germline ends. Germline assignment: CDR1 SEHNR and CDR2 FQNEAQ (reference sequence). The CDR3: CASSLLGESYEQYF. Written as DNA, the CDR3 is TGTGCCAGCAGCTTATTGGGGGAATCCTACGAGCAGTACTTC.

To note about this clone: The junction departs from the called germline gene at one end, perhaps through a read error. Other nucleotide sequences in the sample specify the same CDR3. The chain couples TRBV30 to TRBJ2-5; a possible D gene is TRBD2 (6 bases). The CDR3 runs 13 residues. The germline V gene has CDR1 GTSNPN and CDR2 SVGIG (reference sequence). The CDR3 DNA sequence: TGTGCCTGGAGTCGGGAGTACCAAGAGACACAGTACTTC. Its protein product is CAWSREYQETQYF.

The chain recombines TRBV7-3 with TRBJ2-2, with 13 bases fitting TRBD2. This CDR3 has 14 amino acids. With 8 bases clipped from V and 7 bases from J, the junction kept 4 bases outside the gene matches. The germline V gene has CDR1 SGHTA and CDR2 FQGTGA. CDR3 loop: CASGRTSGSGELFF. DNA of the CDR3: TGTGCCAGCGGCCGGACTAGCGGGAGCGGGGAGCTGTTTTTT.

The CDR3 region is CASSSGTGGAQPQHF. The CDR3 DNA reads TGTGCCAGCAGTTCCGGGACAGGGGGGGCTCAGCCCCAGCATTTT. The chain joins TRBV27 to TRBJ1-5, with 11 bases aligning to TRBD1. Unmatched junction bases numbered 5, after V lost 4 bases and J lost 6 bases. The CDR3 consists of 15 residues. Germline-derived CDR1 and CDR2 are MNHEY and SMNVEV (reference sequence).

This clone has more than one count but fewer than ten. This chain connects TRBV6-4 to TRBJ2-3; D unresolved. The CDR3 is made up of 13 amino acids. Per the germline V gene, CDR1 is MRHNA and CDR2 is SNTAGT. V was clipped by 8 bases and J by 0 bases, with 9 bases between them. The CDR3 sequence: CASAHESTDTQYF. Here the CDR3 DNA reads TGTGCCAGCGCACACGAAAGCACAGATACGCAGTATTTT.

The rearrangement joins TRBV10-3 to TRBJ2-5, with D possibly being TRBD2 (5 bases). V lost 6 bases to trimming and J lost 2 bases, with 16 bases between them. CDR3 length: 15 residues. Germline values: CDR1 ENHRY, CDR2 SYGVKD. CDR3 sequence: CAIRGSGTGQETQYF. The CDR3 bases are TGTGCCATCAGGGGGAGCGGTACGGGGCAAGAGACCCAGTACTTC.